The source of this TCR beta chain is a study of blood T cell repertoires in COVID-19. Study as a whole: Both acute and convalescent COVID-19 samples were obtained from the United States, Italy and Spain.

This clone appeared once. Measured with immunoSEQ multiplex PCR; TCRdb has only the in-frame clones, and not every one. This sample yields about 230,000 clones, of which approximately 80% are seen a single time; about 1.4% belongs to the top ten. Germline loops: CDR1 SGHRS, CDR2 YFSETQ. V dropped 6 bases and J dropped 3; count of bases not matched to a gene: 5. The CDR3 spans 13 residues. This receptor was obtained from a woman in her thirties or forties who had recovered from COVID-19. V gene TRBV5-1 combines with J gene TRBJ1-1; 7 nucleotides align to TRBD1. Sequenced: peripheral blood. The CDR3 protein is CASKGASDTEAFF. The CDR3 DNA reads TGCGCCAGCAAGGGGGCGTCGGACACTGAAGCTTTCTTT.